This TCR beta chain was recorded in a study of T cells in Graves' hyperthyroidism and ophthalmopathy (dated by TCRdb to the late 2010s). Some background on the complete study: Peripheral blood samples were taken at initial diagnosis, before any treatment was given. To identify TCR V-J signatures that set the groups apart, the researchers used a discovery cohort of 100 patients, made up of 43 with Graves' ophthalmopathy and 57 with stable Graves' hyperthyroidism. Once sampling was done, hyperthyroidism patients were given methimazole at a starting dose of 30 mg daily, whereas ophthalmopathy patients were given high-dose intravenous methylprednisolone. According to the paper, TCR Vbeta CDR3 sequencing was carried out on about 140 peripheral blood samples, which came from fewer than 50 ophthalmopathy, fewer than 80 hyperthyroidism and approximately 17 progressor patients. Whether ophthalmopathy could be predicted prospectively was tested in an independent validation cohort made up of 18 hyperthyroidism patients plus 17 patients who later progressed to ophthalmopathy. The approximately 100 discovery patients were randomly divided into training and test sets at a 7:3 ratio. The study also compared thyroid tissue and blood T-cell repertoires from more than 5 Graves' hyperthyroidism patients. Points the paper makes about the study in general: Sample size was not statistically predetermined, and investigators were not blinded to group allocation. In validation, progression to ophthalmopathy was predicted by the model with around 70% sensitivity and 72% to 85% specificity, a median of 6.5 months before onset. Most expanded thyroid clonotypes (frequency above 0.001) were also found in blood, which suggests that blood repertoires may mirror thyroid immune responses. In cross-validation, a model built on a 13 V-J signature told ophthalmopathy apart from stable hyperthyroidism with 85% to 90% sensitivity and about 81% specificity, and in testing the same model reached 80%/75%.

Stable Graves' hyperthyroidism was defined as no progression to ophthalmopathy during 18 months of follow-up. Hyperthyroidism patients were aged 18 to 65 years and newly diagnosed, with disease duration of less than 2 months. The study excluded patients with uncontrolled infections, other autoimmune diseases, pregnancy or lactation. Clinical symptoms, serum thyroxine and TRAb, thyroid ultrasound, and orbital computed tomography formed the basis for the diagnoses. Ficoll-Paque density gradient centrifugation was used to isolate PBMCs from 9.5 to 10 ml of fresh peripheral blood. Trizol reagent was used to extract total RNA, and RNA quality was then checked on an Agilent 2100 Bioanalyzer. Amplification of TCR beta CDR3 regions was carried out from RNA transcripts. The TCR CDR3 was subjected to a first round of RT-PCR using the HTBI primer set and the Qiagen OneStep RT-PCR kit. A second multiplex PCR round built the libraries, followed by size selection and purification. The libraries were sequenced on an Illumina HiSeq2000 using paired-end 100 bp reads. As for the original processing: SOAPnuke was used to process the raw data, with reads discarded if the reads contained adapters or uncalled bases, had a mean Phred below 15, or lacked an exact constant-primer or identifier match. High-quality paired reads were merged using COPE v1.2.5, and each unique nucleotide sequence was defined as a clonotype. MiTCR v1.1 was used to align the clonotypes against IMGT TRBV, TRBD and TRBJ reference segments. The analysis included only V-J combinations with a frequency above 0.0001, which together covered 98% to 99.2% of the repertoires. The TCS score was defined as the ratio of F50 (clonal expansion) to E x V (chaos), calculated using BLOSUM62-based TCRdist between CDR3 peptides within each V-J. Welch's t-statistics and random forest reduced fewer than 550 V-J features to roughly 13, which were used in a naive Bayes classifier (R e1071). Through fastp at Q25 and MiXCR, TCRdb rebuilt clones from the public reads, retaining in-frame beta chains. Rows are combined by CDR3 protein, so each entry shows the most common genes and DNA. These V and J calls derive from TCRdb rather than the authors' analysis. Counted in this sample were under 700,000 distinct CDR3 sequences; 16% of them appeared once. The ten largest clones add up to roughly 18% of the sample.

As to this clonotype: No cognate antigen has been identified for it. Base qualities were left out, and no much larger clone turns up one base away.

Sequenced sample: blood. This clonotype was sampled from a woman younger than 35 with Graves' hyperthyroidism.

The CDR3 corresponds to CSVQGNTEAFF. The sequenced DNA is TGCAGCGTTCAGGGGAACACTGAAGCTTTCTTT. The chain uses TRBV29-1 and TRBJ1-1; TRBD1 might be the D gene, on 5 matching bases. CDR1 is given as SQVTM and CDR2 as ANQGSEA, both from the germline V gene. Taken from cysteine to phenylalanine, the CDR3 has 11 residues. CDR3 DNA is the only sequence kept; it has 33 bases, read in frame from the first base. The junction carries 5 bases between V and J, which are trimmed by 5 bases and 1 base respectively. The full variable domain, completed from the reference TRBV29-1 and TRBJ1-1 proteins outside the CDR3, reads SAVISQKPSRDICQRGTSLTIQCQVDSQVTMMFWYRQQPGQSLTLIATANQGSEATYESGFVIDKFPISRPNLTFSTLTVSNMSPEDSSIYLCSVQGNTEAFFGQGTRLTVV.